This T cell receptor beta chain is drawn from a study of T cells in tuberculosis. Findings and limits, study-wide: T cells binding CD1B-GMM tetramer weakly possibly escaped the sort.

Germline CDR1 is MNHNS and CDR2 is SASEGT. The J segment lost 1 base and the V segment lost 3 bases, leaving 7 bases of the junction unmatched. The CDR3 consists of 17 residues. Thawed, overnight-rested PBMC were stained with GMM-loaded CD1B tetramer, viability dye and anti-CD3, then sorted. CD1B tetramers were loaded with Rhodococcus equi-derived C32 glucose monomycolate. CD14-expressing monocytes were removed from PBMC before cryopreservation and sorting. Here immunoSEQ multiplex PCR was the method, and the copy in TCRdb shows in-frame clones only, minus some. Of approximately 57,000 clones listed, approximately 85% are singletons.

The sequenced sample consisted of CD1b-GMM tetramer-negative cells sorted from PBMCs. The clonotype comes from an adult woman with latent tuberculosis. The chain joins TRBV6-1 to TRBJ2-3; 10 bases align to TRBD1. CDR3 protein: CASSDVAGTGGTDTQYF. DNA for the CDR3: TGTGCCAGCAGTGATGTCGCCGGGACAGGGGGCACAGATACGCAGTATTTT.